This T cell receptor (beta chain) appears in the sequencing data of a study of OX40 agonist ivuxolimab in advanced cancers. The table came from immunoSEQ multiplex PCR; TCRdb's copy has only in-frame clones and leaves some out. The sample lists over 70,000 clones; around four fifths were seen once. Collection of blood occurred at baseline, at cycle 4 day 1, and at cycle 7 day 1. Looked up from germline, CDR1 is SGDLS and CDR2 is YYNGEE. The CDR3 runs to 13 residues. The ends were cut back, 8 bases at V and 4 bases at J, with 13 bases in the middle. Sample: CD4+ or CD8+ T cells sorted from blood, taken in a trial of the OX40 agonist ivuxolimab. The chain has TRBV9 and TRBJ2-1, with D possibly matching TRBD2 (5 bases). The sequence was collected from an adult with an advanced solid tumor such as melanoma, head and neck, liver or kidney cancer. CDR3 amino acids: CASSETTYNEQFF. CDR3 DNA: TGTGCCAGTTCCGAGACTACGTACAATGAGCAGTTCTTC. Based on the CDR3 plus reference TRBV9 and TRBJ2-1, the full variable domain is DSGVTQTPKHLITATGQRVTLRCSPRSGDLSVYWYQQSLDQGLQFLIQYYNGEERAKGNILERFSAQQFPDLHSELNLSSLELGDSALYFCASSETTYNEQFFGPGTRLTVL.